This T cell receptor beta chain was captured by sequencing in a study of OX40 agonist ivuxolimab in advanced cancers. Only one count was recorded for this clone. Its antigen is not identified. TCRdb's table, derived via immunoSEQ multiplex PCR, lists solely in-frame clones and lacks some. This sample has roughly 82,000 clones, with around four fifths found just once. Study-level results: Circulating CD4+ and CD8+ T cells showed clonal expansion by week 6 at 0.1 to 3.0 mg/kg.

The TCR was taken from an adult with an advanced solid tumor such as melanoma, head and neck, liver or kidney cancer. Here the sequenced sample was CD4+ or CD8+ T cells sorted from blood, taken in a trial of the OX40 agonist ivuxolimab.

The DNA of the CDR3 is TGTGCCAGCAGCTTAGGGACAGGGGGCGCCTATGGCTACACCTTC. This codes for CASSLGTGGAYGYTF. This chain uses TRBV7-2 with TRBJ1-2; 11 positions agree with TRBD1. There are 15 residues in the CDR3. In germline, CDR1 is SGHTA, CDR2 FQGNSA. V was clipped by 1 base and J by 4 bases; unmatched bases: 2.